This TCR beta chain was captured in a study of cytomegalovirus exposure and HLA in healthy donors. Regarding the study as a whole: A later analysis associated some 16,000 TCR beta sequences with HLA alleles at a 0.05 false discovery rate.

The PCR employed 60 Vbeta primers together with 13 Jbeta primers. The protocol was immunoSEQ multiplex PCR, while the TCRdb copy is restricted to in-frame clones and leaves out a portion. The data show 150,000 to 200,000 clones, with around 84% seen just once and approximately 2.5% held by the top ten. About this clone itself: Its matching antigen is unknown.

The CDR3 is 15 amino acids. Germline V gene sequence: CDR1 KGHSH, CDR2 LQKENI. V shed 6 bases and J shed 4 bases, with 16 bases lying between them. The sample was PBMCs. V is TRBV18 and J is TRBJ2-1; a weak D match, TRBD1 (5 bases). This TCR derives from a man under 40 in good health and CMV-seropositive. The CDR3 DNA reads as TGTGCCAGCTCGATAGGACATCCTATTTACAATGAGCAGTTCTTC. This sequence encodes CASSIGHPIYNEQFF.